The text below deals with one TCR beta chain. The data derive from a study of control samples from healthy donors and cancer patients. Clones were read by immunoSEQ multiplex PCR, and TCRdb kept only the in-frame ones, dropping some. This sample yields 98,000 or so clones, of which about 87% are seen a single time; roughly 14% belongs to the top ten. Trimming removed 4 bases from V and 3 bases from J; junction bases left unmatched: 19. The CDR3 totals 18 residues. The sequence came from a woman aged 70-85 years in good health. The chain has TRBV5-3 and TRBJ2-7; 7 bases are shared with TRBD1. TRBV5-3 is recorded as an ORF, its role being uncertain. The sequenced material came from blood. The DNA of the CDR3 is TGTGCCAGAAGCCACGGGACAGTAATCTGGACCATTGGCTACGAGCAGTACTTC. Amino acid sequence: CARSHGTVIWTIGYEQYF.